Listed here are 18 T cell receptor beta chains from one sample, sequenced in a study of shared clonotypes between healthy human individuals (dated by TCRdb to 2018 to 2021). CD8 naive samples were CD45RO-negative cells positively selected for CCR7, giving a CD45RA+CCR7+ population that excluded TemRA cells. The protocol used for the library was the immunoSEQ multiplex PCR assay. TCRdb took this table from immuneACCESS and kept in-frame rearrangements with V and J called. Such tables lack part of the clones; where checked against another copy, unresolved V genes explain under half of the gap, and the rest is unexplained. In all, the sample holds about 2.1 million clones, and 85% to 95% of those were seen once. The biggest ten clones account for about 1.8% of the sample. Sequencing was performed on naive CD8+ T cells from PBMCs. This specimen's cell subset or site label, interpreted: CD45RA+CCR7+. These receptor sequences come from a man aged 18-30 years in good health. Some clones in this sample may be carry-over from other donors' samples.

The chain carries TRBV11-2 and TRBJ1-5; 10 bases align to TRBD1. The V and J ends lost 5 bases and 6 bases, in that order; junction bases with no gene match: 10. This CDR3 has 16 residues. Germline V CDR1 and CDR2: SGHAT, FQNNGV. DNA of the CDR3: TGTGCCAGCAGCGCCCGACAGGGGGCAGCGGTTCAGCCCCAGCATTTT. Translating gives CASSARQGAAVQPQHF.

This chain links TRBV4-2 with TRBJ2-2, with a weak D call TRBD2 (6 bases). The germline CDR1 and CDR2 sequences are LGHNA and YNFKEQ. This CDR3 is 17 amino acids long. With 1 base removed from V and 1 base from J, the gap between germline ends came to 13 bases. As DNA, the CDR3 is TGTGCCAGCAGCCAAGTCGCAGGACTATTGAACACCGGGGAGCTGTTTTTT. It translates to CASSQVAGLLNTGELFF.

This clone has only one observation. The V call is TRBV2, the J call TRBJ2-7; D might be TRBD2 (6 bases). V shed 0 bases and J shed 3 bases, with 12 bases lying between them. The CDR3 has 15 residues. The germline gives CDR1 SNHLY, CDR2 FYNNEI. In DNA form, the CDR3 reads TGTGCCAGCAGTGAAGCGGGAGGATCGGGCTACGAGCAGTACTTC. Protein: CASSEAGGSGYEQYF.

This chain connects TRBV4-3 to TRBJ1-2; no definite D call. The V and J ends lost 1 base and 6 bases respectively, with 12 bases between them. CDR3 length: 14 amino acids. Germline CDR1 LGHNA, CDR2 YSLEER. The CDR3 is CASSQVNLGDGYTF. Here the CDR3 DNA reads TGCGCCAGCAGCCAAGTTAATTTGGGAGATGGCTACACCTTC.

This clone turned up a few times. The same CDR3 is also encoded by other DNA sequences in this sample. V gene TRBV7-9 combines with J gene TRBJ1-2, with 7 bases fitting TRBD1. Germline V gene sequence: CDR1 SEHNR, CDR2 FQNEAQ (reference sequence). The CDR3 contains 13 residues. V lost 5 bases, J lost 2 bases, and 2 bases stayed unmatched. This CDR3 reads CASSLGQNYGYTF. The CDR3 nucleotides are TGTGCCAGCAGCCTGGGACAGAACTATGGCTACACCTTC.

This clone was seen only once. The chain uses TRBV4-2 and TRBJ2-2; D not resolved. This CDR3 is built from 15 residues. Germline V gene lookup returns CDR1 LGHNA and CDR2 YNFKEQ. The germline V and J ends were trimmed by 0 bases and 1 base, with 6 bases remaining between them. In DNA, the CDR3 is TGTGCCAGCAGCCAAGATTGGGGGAACACCGGGGAGCTGTTTTTT. Its translation: CASSQDWGNTGELFF.

This clone was detected only a few times. This chain uses TRBV18 with TRBJ1-1, with 7 nucleotides matching TRBD1. Germline CDR1 KGHSH, CDR2 LQKENI. Trimming at V came to 3 bases and at J to 1 base, leaving 5 bases not matched to a gene. The CDR3 runs to 15 residues. The CDR3 is CASSPTTGRNTEAFF. The DNA for the CDR3 is TGTGCCAGCTCACCTACGACAGGGAGGAACACTGAAGCTTTCTTT.

CDR3 region: CASSVVDGEQFF. CDR3 nucleotide sequence: TGTGCCAGCAGCGTAGTTGACGGTGAGCAGTTCTTC. The rearrangement uses TRBV9 and TRBJ2-1; D gene unclear. Trimming removed 0 bases at V and 9 bases at J, with 7 bases between. This CDR3 comprises 12 residues. Per the germline V gene, CDR1 is SGDLS and CDR2 is YYNGEE. Full variable domain (rest looked up from reference TRBV9 and TRBJ2-1): DSGVTQTPKHLITATGQRVTLRCSPRSGDLSVYWYQQSLDQGLQFLIQYYNGEERAKGNILERFSAQQFPDLHSELNLSSLELGDSALYFCASSVVDGEQFFGPGTRLTVL.

The chain links TRBV5-8 to TRBJ2-7; no reliable D call. This CDR3 region has 13 residues. V lost 5 bases and J lost 6, with 15 bases in between. The germline V gene encodes CDR1 SGHTS and CDR2 YDEGEE. CDR3 protein: CASRDRGYLEQYF. The CDR3 DNA reads TGTGCCAGCAGAGATCGTGGTTACCTCGAGCAGTACTTC.

This clone was observed a handful of times. The genes are TRBV7-9 and TRBJ1-1; 9 nucleotides agree with TRBD1. V was pared by 4 bases and J by 0 bases, with 6 bases of the junction left unmatched. Germline V CDR1 and CDR2: SEHNR, FQNEAQ (reference sequence). This CDR3 spans 16 amino acids. The CDR3 region has the DNA TGTGCCAGCAGCTCTCCTTGGACAGGGGTGAACACTGAAGCTTTCTTT. Translating gives CASSSPWTGVNTEAFF.

This clone occurred once. The chain couples TRBV27 to TRBJ1-3, with D possibly being TRBD1 (6 bases). The CDR3 extends over 15 amino acids. Looked up from germline, CDR1 is MNHEY and CDR2 is SMNVEV (reference sequence). Trimming stripped 1 base from V and 2 bases from J, with 9 bases between. In nucleotides, the CDR3 is TGTGCCAGCAGTTTATTGGGGGGGCCTGGAAACACCATATATTTT. This translates into CASSLLGGPGNTIYF.

V is TRBV4-1 and J is TRBJ2-7; D is perhaps TRBD1 or TRBD2 (5 bases each). This CDR3 contains 14 residues. Trimming stripped 5 bases from V and 1 base from J, with 12 bases between. Germline V gene lookup returns CDR1 MGHRA and CDR2 YSYEKL. The CDR3 DNA is TGCGCCAGCAGCTTAAGGGACCAATCCTACGAGCAGTACTTC. Protein sequence: CASSLRDQSYEQYF.

The CDR3 loop reads CASSLVSGANVLTF. As DNA, the CDR3 is TGTGCCAGCAGCTTGGTATCTGGGGCCAACGTCCTGACTTTC. The gene calls are TRBV5-6 and TRBJ2-6; D not resolved. Germline V gene lookup returns CDR1 SGHDT and CDR2 YYEEEE. V shed 0 bases and J shed 1 base, with 2 bases lying between them. The CDR3 is made up of 14 amino acids. Variable domain in full (rest from reference TRBV5-6 and TRBJ2-6): DAGVTQSPTHLIKTRGQQVTLRCSPKSGHDTVSWYQQALGQGPQFIFQYYEEEERQRGNFPDRFSGHQFPNYSSELNVNALLLGDSALYLCASSLVSGANVLTFGAGSRLTVL.

This clone was seen only once. The chain has TRBV7-8 and TRBJ2-5; D possibly corresponds to TRBD1 (5 bases). CDR1 is SGHVS, CDR2 FQNEAQ, per germline. V shed 2 bases and J shed 4 bases, with 8 bases lying between them. The CDR3 is made up of 13 amino acids. DNA of the CDR3: TGTGCCAGCAGCTTATGGGGCGCAGAGACCCAGTACTTC. Its protein product is CASSLWGAETQYF.

This chain connects TRBV5-6 to TRBJ2-2, with unresolved D. Between the trimmed V and J ends, which lost 4 bases and 4 bases, there was a span of 11 bases. CDR1 SGHDT and CDR2 YYEEEE come from the germline V gene. The CDR3 covers 14 residues. CDR3 in DNA: TGTGCCAGCAGCCCAAGTTCGAGCACCGGGGAGCTGTTTTTT. Translation gives CASSPSSSTGELFF.

The rearrangement links TRBV27 to TRBJ1-1; TRBD1 might be the D (6 bases). V was pared by 0 bases and J by 1 base, with 15 bases between. Looked up from germline, CDR1 is MNHEY and CDR2 is SMNVEV (reference sequence). The CDR3 runs to 17 residues. This CDR3 is CASSLSGGGAPNTEAFF. The CDR3 DNA reads TGTGCCAGCAGTTTATCGGGAGGGGGGGCCCCGAACACTGAAGCTTTCTTT.

The gene calls are TRBV7-9 and TRBJ2-1, with no clear D. Germline CDR1 reads SEHNR; CDR2 reads FQNEAQ (reference sequence). The CDR3 length is 14 residues. Trimming shortened V by 6 bases and J by 5 bases, and 14 bases separated the two germline ends. This CDR3 reads CASRFISGDNEQFF. The CDR3 DNA follows: TGTGCCAGCAGGTTTATTTCCGGTGACAATGAGCAGTTCTTC.

This chain uses TRBV25-1 with TRBJ2-5; the D is unclear. Per the germline V gene, CDR1 is MGHDK and CDR2 is SYGVNS. Trimming took off 5 bases at V and 0 bases at J, with 10 bases between the two ends. This CDR3 region has 14 residues. The CDR3 DNA sequence: TGTGCCAGCAGTCGGTGGGGAAACCAAGAGACCCAGTACTTC. It is translated as CASSRWGNQETQYF. Full variable domain (remainder filled in from reference TRBV25-1 and TRBJ2-5): EADIYQTPRYLVIGTGKKITLECSQTMGHDKMYWYQQDPGMELHLIHYSYGVNSTEKGDLSSESTVSRIRTEHFPLTLESARPSHTSQYLCASSRWGNQETQYFGPGTRLLVL.